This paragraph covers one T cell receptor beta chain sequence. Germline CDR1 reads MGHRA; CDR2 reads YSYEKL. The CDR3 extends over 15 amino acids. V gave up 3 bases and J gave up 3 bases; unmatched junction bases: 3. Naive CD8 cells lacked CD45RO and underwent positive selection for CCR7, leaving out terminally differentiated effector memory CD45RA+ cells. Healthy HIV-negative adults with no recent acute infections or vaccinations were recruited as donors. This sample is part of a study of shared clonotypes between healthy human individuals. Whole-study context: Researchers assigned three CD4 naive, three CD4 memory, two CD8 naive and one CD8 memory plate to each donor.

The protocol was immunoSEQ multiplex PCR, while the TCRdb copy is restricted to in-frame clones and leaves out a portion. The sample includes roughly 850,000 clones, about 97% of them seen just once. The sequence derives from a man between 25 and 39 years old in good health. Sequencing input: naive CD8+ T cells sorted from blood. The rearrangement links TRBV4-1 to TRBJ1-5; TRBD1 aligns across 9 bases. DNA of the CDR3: TGCGCCAGCAGCCACTGGACAGGGGACAATCAGCCCCAGCATTTT. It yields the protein CASSHWTGDNQPQHF.